What follows describes a single TCR beta chain. Its antigen is still unknown. One base away there is no much larger clone; base qualities are not given. Whole blood was collected in K2EDTA tubes by collaborating institutions according to the institutions' own protocols. For TCRbeta analysis, collaborators shipped samples in one of three forms: frozen whole blood, isolated PBMCs, or DNA extracted from either of those sample types. This sample is part of a study of blood T cell repertoires in COVID-19 (dated by TCRdb to the early 2020s). Turning to the overall study: Collaborator samples came from the United States, Italy and Spain and covered acute and convalescent phases of COVID-19. Where available, HLA class I and class II types were obtained from metadata supplied by the sample provider rather than from assay-based typing. The material from the prospective study consisted of cDNA or gDNA derived from T cells, B-cell-depleted T cells, or PBMCs. Subjects who had been exposed to COVID-19, were actively infected with it, or had recovered from it provided the deeply sampled blood TCRbeta repertoires that made up the dataset. Nearly every sample came with metadata listing a de-identified subject ID, COVID-19 status, age in years and sex. The samples were drawn from the first 160 participants of the ongoing ImmuneRACE study and from 1,254 subjects provided by 6 global collaborators. A freely available public database, intended as a resource for researchers studying the immune response to SARS-CoV-2, is where the repertoires were released. General findings and caveats noted by the study authors: How much clinical and demographic metadata was included differed by source and by participant, and the metadata was provided uncurated.

The germline V and J ends show losses of 7 bases and 4 bases respectively, and no gene match explains 5 bases of the junction. The CDR3 starts with the cysteine, ends with the phenylalanine, and has 13 residues. Of the read, only the CDR3 DNA is kept; its 39 bases are in frame from base 1. Reading the germline V gene gives CDR1 SNHLY and CDR2 FYNNEI. The immunoSEQ Assay, a bias-controlled multiplex PCR, was used to amplify TCRbeta CDR3 regions from genomic DNA. Turning to the authors' computational methods: Nucleated cell counts per sample were estimated from amplification of reference gene primers within the assay. Sequence reads were collapsed and filtered to measure the absolute abundance of every unique TCRbeta CDR3 rearrangement. For each sample, productive Simpson clonality was calculated as the square root of Simpson's diversity index over productive rearrangements. Entries here come from immuneACCESS through TCRdb and include only in-frame sequences with V and J called. Some clones fail to appear in such tables; in the studies checked, an unresolved V gene covers under half of the shortfall, and the cause of the remainder is unknown. V and J calls and clone size are copied from that table; D and trimming were computed from the DNA. The sample records 200,000 to 300,000 clones, approximately 81% of which are singletons. The ten biggest clones cover 4.2% of the sample.

Material for sequencing was peripheral blood. The receptor chain draws on TRBV2 and TRBJ2-5, and 8 junction bases match TRBD2. This TCR derives from a man aged 55 to 70 with acute or convalescent COVID-19. The bases read TGTGCCAGCACCCGGGGGGGGTCAGAGACCCAGTACTTC. It translates to CASTRGGSETQYF.